The 3 T cell receptor beta chains below all came from one sample that was sequenced in a study of T cells in localized non-small cell lung cancer. Assay used: immunoSEQ multiplex PCR; TCRdb lists only in-frame clones, some missing. The table lists roughly 50,000 clones, approximately 93% of them singletons. The sequencing used peripheral blood, collected before any cancer treatment. These receptors all come from a man between 40 and 70 years old with stage I lung adenocarcinoma.

The chain's CDR3 is CASSSPDTRYEQYF. CDR3 DNA: TGCGCCAGCAGCTCGCCGGACACCCGCTACGAGCAGTACTTC. V and J are TRBV5-1 and TRBJ2-7; D is possibly TRBD1 (5 bases). CDR3 length equals 14 residues. Deletions cut 3 bases from V and 3 bases from J, with 13 bases between. CDR1 SGHRS and CDR2 YFSETQ come from the germline V gene.

DNA of the CDR3: TGTGCCAGCAGTTCTGACAGCTTGAACACTGAAGCTTTCTTT. Protein product: CASSSDSLNTEAFF. V is TRBV11-3 and J is TRBJ1-1; a possible D gene is TRBD1 (5 bases). Germline CDR1 is SGHNT and CDR2 is YENEEA. CDR3 length: 14 amino acids. Trimming removed 6 bases at V and 0 bases at J, with 11 bases between.

The genes are TRBV11-3 and TRBJ2-7, with D unresolved. The germline gives CDR1 SGHNT, CDR2 YENEEA. Trimming left V 4 bases short and J 4 bases short, with 11 bases between. There are 13 residues in the CDR3. The CDR3: CASSSRLGYEQYF. CDR3 DNA sequence: TGTGCCAGCAGCTCGCGTTTGGGGTACGAGCAGTACTTC.